This TCR beta chain comes out of a study of post-analysis software for immune sequencing data. Turning to the study itself: Disease courses included relapsing-remitting, secondary progressive and progressive-relapsing multiple sclerosis. Findings and caveats of the study: Compared with controls, patients had more of roughly five TRBV segments, including TRBV5-6, TRBV5-1 and TRBV20-1. Multiple sclerosis patients showed significantly lower normalized Chao1 diversity than controls did.

The CDR3 covers 12 residues. The TCR beta cDNA libraries carried unique molecular identifiers. TCRdb used MiXCR to reprocess the PCR reads, holding one entry per CDR3 protein. The data show 750,000 to 950,000 distinct CDR3 sequences, around 45% seen once. As concerns this clonotype: Antigen: not known. One end of the junction fails to match germline, which may point to a read error.

The receptor comes from a girl between 10 and 17 years old with multiple sclerosis. Source material: blood. J is TRBJ2-1 and V is TRBV12-3 or TRBV12-4, with 7 bases aligning to TRBD2. The CDR3 DNA sequence: TGTGCCAGCGTGCGGGAGAGCAATGGGCAGTTCTTC. Translating gives CASVRESNGQFF.